This is a list of T cell receptor beta chains from one sample in a study of T cell responses to AZD1222 COVID-19 vaccine. Libraries were prepared by immunoSEQ multiplex PCR; TCRdb keeps only in-frame clonotypes and omits some of them. This sample has roughly 120,000 clones, with more than 80% found just once. The sample was peripheral blood, taken 28 days after the second dose of the MenACWY control vaccine. These receptor sequences come from an adult who received the MenACWY meningococcal vaccine as a control. Each CDR3 is given with its conserved first and last residue. The order of the fields is J gene, clone size, D gene, V gene, CDR3 DNA, CDR3 protein. A D gene is named only where the DNA matches it firmly. For some rows the clone size is stated as once, few or many, or as a class when expanded; others skip it.

>TRBJ2-1|.|.|TRBV10-2
TGCGCCAGCAGTGAATGGGGGGCCCGCAATGAGCAGTTCTTC
CASSEWGARNEQFF
>TRBJ2-2|.|.|TRBV2
TGTGCCAGCACTCTCCTTCGAACCTCCAGGCGCAACACCGGGGAGCTGTTTTTT
CASTLLRTSRRNTGELFF
>TRBJ1-1|.|.|TRBV7-3
TGTGCCAGCAGCTTAATGGCGGGCATAGGGGCTGAAGCTTTCTTT
CASSLMAGIGAEAFF
>TRBJ1-5|.|.|TRBV11-2
TGTGCCAGCAGCTTACCAGGGACAAATCAGCCCCAGCATTTT
CASSLPGTNQPQHF
>TRBJ2-7|once|TRBD2|TRBV28
TGTGCCAGCAATCCTTATGGGCGGGGGAGCTCCTACGAGCAGTACTTC
CASNPYGRGSSYEQYF
>TRBJ1-2|once|.|TRBV29-1
TGCAGCGTTGATGTGGGGACCTATGGCTACACCTTC
CSVDVGTYGYTF
>TRBJ2-2|.|TRBD1|TRBV18
TGTGCCAGCATCCGGGACAGGGACACCGGGGAGCTGTTTTTT
CASIRDRDTGELFF
>TRBJ2-3|.|.|TRBV27
TGTGCCAGCAGCCCAAGATGGAGCACAGATACGCAGTATTTT
CASSPRWSTDTQYF
>TRBJ2-7|.|TRBD1|TRBV28
TGTGCCAGCAGTACCCACACCACTAACAGGGGTCGCGCCTACGAGCAGTACTTC
CASSTHTTNRGRAYEQYF
>TRBJ2-3|.|.|TRBV19
TGTGCCAGTAAAGACACCCAATTCGGGGGGCCCGCAGATACGCAGTATTTT
CASKDTQFGGPADTQYF
>TRBJ2-6|.|.|TRBV27
TGTGCCAGCAGTCCTCAGGTCCGCTCTGGGGCCAACGTCCTGACTTTC
CASSPQVRSGANVLTF
>TRBJ1-1|.|TRBD1|TRBV27
TGTGCCAGCAGTTTATACAGGGGGCAGGGTGAAGCTTTCTTT
CASSLYRGQGEAFF
>TRBJ2-6|.|.|TRBV9
TGTGCCAGCAGCGTAGGGGGAAGGACTGGGGCCAACGTCCTGACTTTC
CASSVGGRTGANVLTF
>TRBJ2-3|.|.|TRBV28
TGTGCCAGCAGCACCGCCGGGAGAGCCCCAGATACGCAGTATTTT
CASSTAGRAPDTQYF
>TRBJ2-3|once|TRBD2|TRBV7-8
TGTGCCAGCAGCTCGACTAGCGGGGGGATAGATACGCAGTATTTT
CASSSTSGGIDTQYF
>TRBJ1-2|.|.|TRBV6-1
TGTGCCAGCAGTGAAGCGCTTGAGGGGATGAGCTATGGCTACACCTTC
CASSEALEGMSYGYTF
>TRBJ1-1|.|.|TRBV7-9
TGTGCCAGCAGCTTACTCGGACGAGGAGACACTGAAGCTTTCTTT
CASSLLGRGDTEAFF
>TRBJ2-1|.|.|TRBV6-1
TGTGCCAGCAGTGAAGACTCGGTCGACCTATACAATGAGCAGTTCTTC
CASSEDSVDLYNEQFF
>TRBJ1-2|once|.|TRBV2
TGTGCCAGCATAGAGGGTTGGGCTAACTATGGCTACACCTTC
CASIEGWANYGYTF
>TRBJ2-5|.|.|TRBV19
TGTGCCAGTAGGCGGCCAGGGGAGGGGGAGACCCAGTACTTC
CASRRPGEGETQYF
>TRBJ2-3|.|TRBD1|TRBV6-6
TGTGCCAGCAGTTACTGGACAGGCGGAACAGATACGCAGTATTTT
CASSYWTGGTDTQYF
>TRBJ2-5|.|TRBD2|TRBV6-4
TGTGCCAGCAGACCCCGGGGGGGCCGCGAGACCCAGTACTTC
CASRPRGGRETQYF
>TRBJ1-2|.|TRBD1|TRBV19
TGTGCCAGTAGTATTCAACAGGGGAACTATGGCTACACCTTC
CASSIQQGNYGYTF
>TRBJ2-7|.|.|TRBV11-2
TGTGCCAGCAGCTTGGGCGGGAACGAGCAGTACTTC
CASSLGGNEQYF
>TRBJ2-1|.|.|TRBV7-3
TGTGCCAGCAGTAGCTACTCCTACAATGAGCAGTTCTTC
CASSSYSYNEQFF
>TRBJ1-2|.|.|TRBV6-1
TGTGCCAGCAGTGATGAGAGACTTAGGGGCTACACCTTC
CASSDERLRGYTF
>TRBJ2-1|.|.|TRBV5-1
TGCGCCAGCAGCCCACCGGACTTCAATGAGCAGTTCTTC
CASSPPDFNEQFF
>TRBJ2-1|once|TRBD2|TRBV27
TGTGCCAGCAGGGGGTGGGGAGGGAGCTCCTACAATGAGCAGTTCTTC
CASRGWGGSSYNEQFF
>TRBJ1-6|.|.|TRBV18
TGTGCCAGCTCAAAAGTTTCTCAGGGGAAGGGGAGCTCCTATAATTCACCCCTCCACTTT
CASSKVSQGKGSSYNSPLHF
>TRBJ1-5|.|.|TRBV6-5
TGTGCCAGCAGTTACTCGAAGACCGCTAATCAGCCCCAGCATTTT
CASSYSKTANQPQHF
>TRBJ1-2|.|TRBD1|TRBV11-2
TGTGCCAGCAGCTTTCGACAGGGGGTCGGGGGTGGCTACACCTTC
CASSFRQGVGGGYTF
>TRBJ2-7|.|TRBD1|TRBV5-1
TGCGCCAGCAGCTTTGGGGACAGGGACTCCTACGAGCAGTACTTC
CASSFGDRDSYEQYF
>TRBJ1-3|.|.|TRBV3-1/TRBV3-2
TGTGCCAGCAGCCAATTTTGGGGCAGCTCTGGAAACACCATATATTTT
CASSQFWGSSGNTIYF
>TRBJ2-7|.|.|TRBV3-1/TRBV3-2
TGTGCCAGCAGCCCCCGACACGGGCCCACTACGAAGCAGTACTTC
CASSPRHGPTTKQYF
>TRBJ2-7|.|.|TRBV6-5
TGTGCCAGCAGTTACTCCGGGTTCGGATCAGGCGAGCAGTACTTC
CASSYSGFGSGEQYF
>TRBJ1-5|.|.|TRBV28
TGTGCCAGCAGTTGGGATAGCAATCAGCCCCAGCATTTT
CASSWDSNQPQHF
>TRBJ1-6|.|TRBD1|TRBV5-5
TGTGCCAGCAGCTTGGGCCGGGACAGGGGACAATCACCCCTCCACTTT
CASSLGRDRGQSPLHF
>TRBJ2-1|.|TRBD2|TRBV5-1
TGCGCCAGCAGCTTTTCTAGCGGGAAAAGACATGAGCAGTTCTTC
CASSFSSGKRHEQFF
>TRBJ2-3|.|TRBD2|TRBV18
TGTGCCAGCTCACTGTCAGCGGGAGTGCGGACAGATACGCAGTATTTT
CASSLSAGVRTDTQYF
>TRBJ1-4|.|TRBD1|TRBV6-5
TGTGCCAGCAGAAAAGACAGGGCGAATGAAAAACTGTTTTTT
CASRKDRANEKLFF
>TRBJ1-4|.|.|TRBV6-5
TGTGCCAGCAGTTCCGTACCCGGGGGGCTTAATGAAAAACTGTTTTTT
CASSSVPGGLNEKLFF
>TRBJ1-4|.|TRBD1|TRBV28
TGTGCCAGCAGTCTACAGGGGGCTTATGAAAAACTGTTTTTT
CASSLQGAYEKLFF
>TRBJ1-5|.|.|TRBV28
TGTGCCAGCAGTCCTATCAATCAGCCCCAGCATTTT
CASSPINQPQHF
>TRBJ2-4|.|TRBD2|TRBV2
TGTGCCAGCAGGTCGAGCGGGAGTCTTCCCAAAAACATTCAGTACTTC
CASRSSGSLPKNIQYF
>TRBJ1-5|once|.|TRBV27
TGTGCCAGCAGTAACCCCGAGGCGACAGGAAATAGTATGAATCAGCCCCAGCATTTT
CASSNPEATGNSMNQPQHF
>TRBJ1-4|.|TRBD1|TRBV7-9
TGTGCCAGCAGCTTGTTGAAGGGGACAGGGGCGTCGGCTAATGAAAAACTGTTTTTT
CASSLLKGTGASANEKLFF
>TRBJ2-2|.|TRBD1|TRBV27
TGTGCCAGCAGTTTATCCAGGGGGCGATCCACCGGGGAGCTGTTTTTT
CASSLSRGRSTGELFF
>TRBJ2-5|.|.|TRBV6-6
TGTGCCAGCAGCGCCGGGACAGCCGGGGGGGAGACCCAGTACTTC
CASSAGTAGGETQYF
>TRBJ2-7|.|.|TRBV30
TGTGCCTGGAGTGAGATGACTCTTAGCTACGAGCAGTACTTC
CAWSEMTLSYEQYF